This T cell receptor (beta chain) was sequenced for a study of post-analysis software for immune sequencing data. Study summary: The study covered relapsing-remitting, secondary progressive and progressive-relapsing courses of multiple sclerosis. Study-wide points: The normalized Chao1 diversity of multiple sclerosis patients was significantly lower than that of controls. Patients had higher frequencies than controls of five TRBV segments, including TRBV5-6, TRBV5-1 and TRBV20-1.

This clonotype has at least ten counts. Its antigen is as yet unknown. V lost 0 bases and J lost 2; bases outside the gene matches: 4. CDR3 length: 16 residues. Germline V lookup: CDR1 MNHEY, CDR2 SVGEGT. Sequencing libraries made from TCR beta cDNA carried unique molecular identifiers. Yield was roughly 0.5 million cDNA molecules from about 0.94 to 9.7 million T cells. From the PCR reads, TCRdb called clonotypes with MiXCR, one entry per CDR3 protein. The sample lists some 690,000 distinct CDR3 sequences; more than 50% were seen once. The material sequenced was blood. This clonotype originated in a girl aged 2-10 years with multiple sclerosis. The genes are TRBV6-2 or TRBV6-3 and TRBJ2-7; 10 nucleotides agree with TRBD2. The chain's CDR3 is CASSYSRTSGAYEQYF. In nucleotides, the CDR3 is TGTGCCAGCAGTTACTCGAGAACTAGCGGGGCCTACGAGCAGTACTTC.